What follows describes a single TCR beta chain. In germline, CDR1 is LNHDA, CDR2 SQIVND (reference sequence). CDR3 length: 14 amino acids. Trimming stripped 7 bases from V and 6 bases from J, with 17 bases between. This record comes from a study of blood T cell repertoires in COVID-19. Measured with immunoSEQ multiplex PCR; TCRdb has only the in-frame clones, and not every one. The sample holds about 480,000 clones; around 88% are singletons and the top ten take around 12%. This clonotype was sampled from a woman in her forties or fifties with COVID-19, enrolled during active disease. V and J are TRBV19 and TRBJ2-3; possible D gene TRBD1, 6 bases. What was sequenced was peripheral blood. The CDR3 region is CASTVTGPRDTQYF. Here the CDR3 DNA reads TGTGCCAGTACAGTGACAGGACCTCGGGATACGCAGTATTTT.